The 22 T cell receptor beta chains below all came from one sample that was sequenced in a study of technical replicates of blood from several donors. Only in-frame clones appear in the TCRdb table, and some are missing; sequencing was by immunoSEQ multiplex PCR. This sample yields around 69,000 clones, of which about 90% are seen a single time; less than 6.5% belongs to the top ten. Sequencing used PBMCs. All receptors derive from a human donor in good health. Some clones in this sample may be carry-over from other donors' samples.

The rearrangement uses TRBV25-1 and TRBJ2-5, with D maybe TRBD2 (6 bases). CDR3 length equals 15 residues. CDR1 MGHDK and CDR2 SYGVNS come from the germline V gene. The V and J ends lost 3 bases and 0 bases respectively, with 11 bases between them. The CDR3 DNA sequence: TGTGCCAGCAGTGACCCTGGACTATACCAAGAGACCCAGTACTTC. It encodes CASSDPGLYQETQYF.

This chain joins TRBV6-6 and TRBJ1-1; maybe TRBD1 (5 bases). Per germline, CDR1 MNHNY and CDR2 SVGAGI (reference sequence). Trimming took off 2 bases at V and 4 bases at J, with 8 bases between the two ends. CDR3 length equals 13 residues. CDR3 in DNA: TGTGCCAGCAGTTACGAGACAGCCACTGAAGCTTTCTTT. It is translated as CASSYETATEAFF.

The CDR3 sequence is CASSPDRGIYGYTF. In DNA form, the CDR3 reads TGCGCCAGCAGCCCAGACCGCGGGATCTATGGCTACACCTTC. The chain couples TRBV5-1 to TRBJ1-2; D unclear. V lost 4 bases, J lost 4 bases, and 14 bases lay in between. Germline CDR1 SGHRS, CDR2 YFSETQ. This CDR3 comprises 14 residues.

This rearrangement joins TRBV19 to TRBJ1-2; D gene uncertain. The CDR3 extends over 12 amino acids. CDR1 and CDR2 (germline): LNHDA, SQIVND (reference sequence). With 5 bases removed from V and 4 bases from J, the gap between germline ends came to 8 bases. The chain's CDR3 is CASSWAIYGYTF. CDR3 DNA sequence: TGTGCCAGTAGTTGGGCCATCTATGGCTACACCTTC. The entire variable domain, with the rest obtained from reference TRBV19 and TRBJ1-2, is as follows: DGGITQSPKYLFRKEGQNVTLSCEQNLNHDAMYWYRQDPGQGLRLIYYSQIVNDFQKGDIAEGYSVSREKKESFPLTVTSAQKNPTAFYLCASSWAIYGYTFGSGTRLTVV.

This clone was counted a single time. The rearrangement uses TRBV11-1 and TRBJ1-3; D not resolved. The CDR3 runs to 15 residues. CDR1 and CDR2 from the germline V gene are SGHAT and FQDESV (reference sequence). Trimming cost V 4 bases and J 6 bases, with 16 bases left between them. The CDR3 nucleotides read TGTGCCAGCAGCTCCTCGGACTCCCCGGCAAACACCATATATTTT. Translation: CASSSSDSPANTIYF.

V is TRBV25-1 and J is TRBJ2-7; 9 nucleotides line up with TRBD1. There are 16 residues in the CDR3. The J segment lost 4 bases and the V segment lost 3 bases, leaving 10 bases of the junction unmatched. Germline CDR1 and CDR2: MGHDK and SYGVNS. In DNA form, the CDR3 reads TGTGCCAGCAGTGACCGCCAAGGACAGGGGTTATACGAGCAGTACTTC. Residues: CASSDRQGQGLYEQYF.

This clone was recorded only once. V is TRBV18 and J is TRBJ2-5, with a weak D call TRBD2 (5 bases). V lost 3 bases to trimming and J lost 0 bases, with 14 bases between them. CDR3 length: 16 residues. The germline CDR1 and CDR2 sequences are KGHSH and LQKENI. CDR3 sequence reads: CASSPNRGAYQETQYF. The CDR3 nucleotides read TGTGCCAGCTCACCGAACCGGGGTGCTTACCAAGAGACCCAGTACTTC.

The CDR3 DNA follows: TGTGCCAGTAGTCTCGACAGTTCGAACACCGGGGAGCTGTTTTTT. This codes for CASSLDSSNTGELFF. V and J are TRBV19 and TRBJ2-2, with D maybe TRBD1 (5 bases). Per the germline V gene, CDR1 is LNHDA and CDR2 is SQIVND (reference sequence). Trimming pared 5 bases from V and 0 bases from J, leaving 10 bases between. CDR3 length equals 15 residues.

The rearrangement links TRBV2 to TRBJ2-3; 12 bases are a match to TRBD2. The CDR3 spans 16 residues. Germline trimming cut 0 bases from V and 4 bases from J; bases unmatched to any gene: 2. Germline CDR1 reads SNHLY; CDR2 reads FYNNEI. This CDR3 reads CASSEALAGGADTQYF. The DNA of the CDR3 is TGTGCCAGCAGTGAAGCGCTAGCGGGGGGGGCAGATACGCAGTATTTT.

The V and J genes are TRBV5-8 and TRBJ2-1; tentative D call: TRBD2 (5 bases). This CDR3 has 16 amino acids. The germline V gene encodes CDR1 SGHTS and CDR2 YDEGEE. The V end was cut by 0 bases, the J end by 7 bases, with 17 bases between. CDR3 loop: CASSLGSRDLRNEQFF. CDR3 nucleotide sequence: TGTGCCAGCAGCTTGGGGTCCCGGGATTTAAGGAATGAGCAGTTCTTC. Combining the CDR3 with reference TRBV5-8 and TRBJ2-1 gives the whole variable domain EAGVTQSPTHLIKTRGQQATLRCSPISGHTSVYWYQQALGLGLQFLLWYDEGEERNRGNFPPRFSGRQFPNYSSELNVNALELEDSALYLCASSLGSRDLRNEQFFGPGTRLTVL.

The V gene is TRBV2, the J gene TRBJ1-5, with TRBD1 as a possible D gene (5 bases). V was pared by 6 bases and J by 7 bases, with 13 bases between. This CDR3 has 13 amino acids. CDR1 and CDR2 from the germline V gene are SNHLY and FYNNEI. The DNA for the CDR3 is TGTGCCAGCAGGGGGTCCGGGGGACAGCCCCAGCATTTT. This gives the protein CASRGSGGQPQHF. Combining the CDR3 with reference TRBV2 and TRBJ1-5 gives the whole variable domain EPEVTQTPSHQVTQMGQEVILRCVPISNHLYFYWYRQILGQKVEFLVSFYNNEISEKSEIFDDQFSVERPDGSNFTLKIRSTKLEDSAMYFCASRGSGGQPQHFGDGTRLSIL.

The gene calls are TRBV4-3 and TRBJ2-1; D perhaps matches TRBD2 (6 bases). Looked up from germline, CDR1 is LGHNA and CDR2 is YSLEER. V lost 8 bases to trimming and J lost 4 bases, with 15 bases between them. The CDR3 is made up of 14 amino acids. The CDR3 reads CASAEGGTYNEQFF. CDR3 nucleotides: TGCGCCAGCGCCGAAGGCGGGACTTACAATGAGCAGTTCTTC.

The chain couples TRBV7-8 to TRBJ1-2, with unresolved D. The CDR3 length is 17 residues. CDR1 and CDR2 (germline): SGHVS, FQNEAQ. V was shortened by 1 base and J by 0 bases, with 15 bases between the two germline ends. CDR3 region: CASSLVRLGLSNYGYTF. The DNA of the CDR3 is TGTGCCAGCAGCTTAGTTCGGCTAGGACTATCTAACTATGGCTACACCTTC.

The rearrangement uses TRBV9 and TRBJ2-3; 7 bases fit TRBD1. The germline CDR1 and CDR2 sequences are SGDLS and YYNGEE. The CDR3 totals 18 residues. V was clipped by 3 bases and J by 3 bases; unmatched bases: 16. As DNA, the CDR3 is TGTGCCAGCAGCGCGGCCGTGATGGTCGGCAGGGGGACAGATACGCAGTATTTT. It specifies CASSAAVMVGRGTDTQYF.

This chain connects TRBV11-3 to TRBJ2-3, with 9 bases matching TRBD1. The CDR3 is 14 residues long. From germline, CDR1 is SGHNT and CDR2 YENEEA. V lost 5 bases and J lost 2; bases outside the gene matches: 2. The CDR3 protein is CASSPQGATDTQYF. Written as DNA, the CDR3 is TGTGCCAGCAGCCCACAGGGGGCCACAGATACGCAGTATTTT.

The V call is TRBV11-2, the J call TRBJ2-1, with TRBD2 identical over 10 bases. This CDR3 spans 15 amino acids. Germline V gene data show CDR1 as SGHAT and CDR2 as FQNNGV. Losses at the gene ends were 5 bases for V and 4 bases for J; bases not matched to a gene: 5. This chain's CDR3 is CASSPQREGYNEQFF. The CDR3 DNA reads TGTGCCAGCAGCCCACAGCGGGAGGGTTACAATGAGCAGTTCTTC.

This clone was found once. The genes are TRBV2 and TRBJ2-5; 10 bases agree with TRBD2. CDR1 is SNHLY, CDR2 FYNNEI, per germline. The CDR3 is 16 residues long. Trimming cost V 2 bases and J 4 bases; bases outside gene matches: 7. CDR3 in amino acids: CASSEQRGGRRETQYF. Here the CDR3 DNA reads TGTGCCAGCAGTGAACAGCGGGGGGGCCGTCGAGAGACCCAGTACTTC.

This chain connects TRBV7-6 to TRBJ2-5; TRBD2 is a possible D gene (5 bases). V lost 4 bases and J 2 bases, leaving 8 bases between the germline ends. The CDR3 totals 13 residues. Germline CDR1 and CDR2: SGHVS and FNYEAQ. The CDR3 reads CASSSGFQETQYF. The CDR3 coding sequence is TGTGCCAGCAGCTCGGGATTTCAAGAGACCCAGTACTTC.

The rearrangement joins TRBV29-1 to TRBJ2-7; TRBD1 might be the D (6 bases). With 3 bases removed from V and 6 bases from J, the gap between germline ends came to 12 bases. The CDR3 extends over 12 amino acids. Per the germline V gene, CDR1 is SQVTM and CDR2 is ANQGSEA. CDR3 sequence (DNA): TGCAGCGTTGAGACTCACAGGGCCGAGCAGTACTTC. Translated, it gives CSVETHRAEQYF.

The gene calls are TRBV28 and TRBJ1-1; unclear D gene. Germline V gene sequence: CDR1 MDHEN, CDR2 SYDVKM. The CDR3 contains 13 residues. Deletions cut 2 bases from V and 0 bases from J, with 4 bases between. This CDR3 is CASSLRLNTEAFF. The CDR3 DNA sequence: TGTGCCAGCAGTTTACGGTTGAACACTGAAGCTTTCTTT.

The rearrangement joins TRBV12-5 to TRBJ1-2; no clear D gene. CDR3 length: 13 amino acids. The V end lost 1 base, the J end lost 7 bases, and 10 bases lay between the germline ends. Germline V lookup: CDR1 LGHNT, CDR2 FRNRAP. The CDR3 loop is CASGLGGSGGYTF. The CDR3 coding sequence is TGTGCTAGTGGTTTGGGTGGTTCGGGTGGCTACACCTTC.

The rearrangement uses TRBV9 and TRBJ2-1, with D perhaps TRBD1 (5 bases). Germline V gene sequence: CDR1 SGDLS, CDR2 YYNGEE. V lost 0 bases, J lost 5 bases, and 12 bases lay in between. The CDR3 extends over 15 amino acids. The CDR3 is CASSVGARGNNEQFF. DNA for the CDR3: TGTGCCAGCAGCGTAGGAGCAAGGGGTAACAATGAGCAGTTCTTC.